This TCR beta chain was captured in a study of blood T cell repertoires in COVID-19. Study context: Samples came from the United States, Italy and Spain, spanning acute and convalescent COVID-19. Sources were T cells, B-cell-depleted T cells, or PBMCs; the material itself was cDNA or gDNA.

Study processing details: Reference gene primer amplification in the assay estimated nucleated cell counts. TCRdb's copy holds only in-frame clones and misses some; the assay was immunoSEQ multiplex PCR. Clonal size and the V and J genes are those of that table, whereas D and trimming came from the DNA. The top ten clones hold around 6.4% of a sample with roughly 250,000 clones, 85% of them seen once. This clone was seen a few times. The receptor was derived from a woman aged 55-70 years with active or convalescent COVID-19. Material: peripheral blood.

This CDR3 is CASSSSSGGTEAFF. The CDR3 DNA sequence: TGTGCCAGCAGTTCAAGTTCAGGGGGCACTGAAGCTTTCTTT. The chain couples TRBV6-5 to TRBJ1-1; 7 bases map to TRBD1. CDR1 MNHEY and CDR2 SVGAGI come from the germline V gene. The CDR3 totals 14 residues. The V segment lost 4 bases and the J segment 4 bases; nucleotides outside the gene matches: 6.